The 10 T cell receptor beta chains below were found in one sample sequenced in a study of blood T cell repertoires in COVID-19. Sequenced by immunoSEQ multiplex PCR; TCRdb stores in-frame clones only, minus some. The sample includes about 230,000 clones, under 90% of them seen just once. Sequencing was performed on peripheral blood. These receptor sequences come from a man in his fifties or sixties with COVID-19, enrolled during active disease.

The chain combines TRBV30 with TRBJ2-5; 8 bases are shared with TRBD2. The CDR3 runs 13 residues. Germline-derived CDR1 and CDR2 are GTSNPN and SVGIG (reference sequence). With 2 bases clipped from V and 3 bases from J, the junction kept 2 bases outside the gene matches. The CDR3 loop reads CAWSSAGEETQYF. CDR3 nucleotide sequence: TGTGCCTGGAGTTCAGCGGGAGAAGAGACCCAGTACTTC.

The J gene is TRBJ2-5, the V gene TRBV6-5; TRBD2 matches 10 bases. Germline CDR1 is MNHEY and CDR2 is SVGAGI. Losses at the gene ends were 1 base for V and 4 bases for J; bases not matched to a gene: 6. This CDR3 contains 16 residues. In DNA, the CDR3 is TGTGCCAGCAGTTACTTAACTAGCGGGGTGCCAGAGACCCAGTACTTC. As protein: CASSYLTSGVPETQYF.

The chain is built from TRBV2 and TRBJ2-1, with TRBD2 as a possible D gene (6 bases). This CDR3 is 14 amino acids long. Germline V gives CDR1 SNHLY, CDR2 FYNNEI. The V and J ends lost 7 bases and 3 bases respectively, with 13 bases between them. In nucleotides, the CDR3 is TGTGCCAGCATTTCGGGGAGGAGCTACAATGAGCAGTTCTTC. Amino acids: CASISGRSYNEQFF. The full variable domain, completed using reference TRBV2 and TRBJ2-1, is EPEVTQTPSHQVTQMGQEVILRCVPISNHLYFYWYRQILGQKVEFLVSFYNNEISEKSEIFDDQFSVERPDGSNFTLKIRSTKLEDSAMYFCASISGRSYNEQFFGPGTRLTVL.

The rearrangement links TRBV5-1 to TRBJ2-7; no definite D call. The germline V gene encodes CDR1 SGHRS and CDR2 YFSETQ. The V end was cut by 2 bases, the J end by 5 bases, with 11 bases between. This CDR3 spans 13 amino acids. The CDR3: CASSLLPEDEQYF. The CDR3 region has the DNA TGCGCCAGCAGCTTACTCCCAGAGGACGAGCAGTACTTC.

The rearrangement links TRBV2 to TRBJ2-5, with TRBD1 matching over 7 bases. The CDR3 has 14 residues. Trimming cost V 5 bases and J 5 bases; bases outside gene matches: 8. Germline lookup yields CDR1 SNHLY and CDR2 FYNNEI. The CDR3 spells CASSLDREGETQYF. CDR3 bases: TGTGCCAGCAGTCTAGACAGGGAAGGGGAGACCCAGTACTTC.

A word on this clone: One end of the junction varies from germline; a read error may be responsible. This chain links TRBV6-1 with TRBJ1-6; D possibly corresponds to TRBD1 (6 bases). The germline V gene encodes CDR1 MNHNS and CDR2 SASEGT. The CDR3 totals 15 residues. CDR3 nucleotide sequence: TGTGCCAGCAGTCCGGACAGCTCCAATAATTCACCCCTCCACTTT. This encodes CASSPDSSNNSPLHF.

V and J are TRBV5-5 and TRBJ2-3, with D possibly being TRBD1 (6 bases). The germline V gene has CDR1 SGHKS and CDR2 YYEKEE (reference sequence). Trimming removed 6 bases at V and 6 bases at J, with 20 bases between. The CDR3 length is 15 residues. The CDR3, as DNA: TGTGCCAGCACCCTGGGGGCAGTCGATATGGATACGCAGTATTTT. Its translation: CASTLGAVDMDTQYF.

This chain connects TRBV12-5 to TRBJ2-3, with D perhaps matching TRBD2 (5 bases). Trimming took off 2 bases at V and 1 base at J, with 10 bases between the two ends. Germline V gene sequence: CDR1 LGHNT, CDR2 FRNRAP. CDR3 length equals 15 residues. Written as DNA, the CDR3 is TGTGCTAGTGGTTTGACTAGTGGACGCACAGATACGCAGTATTTT. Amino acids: CASGLTSGRTDTQYF.

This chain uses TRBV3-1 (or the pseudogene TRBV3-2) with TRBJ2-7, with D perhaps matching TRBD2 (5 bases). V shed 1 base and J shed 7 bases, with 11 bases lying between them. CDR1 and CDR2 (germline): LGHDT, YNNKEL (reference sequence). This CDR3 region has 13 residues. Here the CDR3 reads CASSQVGVWEQYF. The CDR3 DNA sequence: TGTGCCAGCAGCCAAGTCGGGGTATGGGAGCAGTACTTC.

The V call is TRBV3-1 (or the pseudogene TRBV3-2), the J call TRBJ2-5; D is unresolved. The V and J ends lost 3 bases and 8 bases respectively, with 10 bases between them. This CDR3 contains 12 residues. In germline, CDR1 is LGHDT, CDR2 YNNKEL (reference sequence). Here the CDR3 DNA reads TGTGCCAGCAGCCAGGAGAGGAGCACCCAGTACTTC. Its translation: CASSQERSTQYF.